This T cell receptor (beta chain) came from a study of breast tumors, draining lymph nodes, adjacent tissues. This clonotype was seen ten or more times. TCRdb fed the multiplex PCR reads into MiXCR, producing one record per CDR3 protein. The sample holds 200,000 to 300,000 distinct CDR3 sequences, 30% to 35% seen once. Axillary draining lymph nodes of breast cancer patients supplied the node samples. The receptor was derived from a female donor with breast cancer. Some clones in this sample may be carry-over from other donors' samples. The specimen sequenced was axillary lymph node tissue.

In DNA, the CDR3 is TGTGCCAGCAGCTTACAACCTAGCTCCTACAATGAGCAGTTCTTC. Protein product: CASSLQPSSYNEQFF. The rearrangement uses TRBV7-3 and TRBJ2-1; D unclear. Trimming cost V 2 bases and J 0 bases, with 8 bases left between them. The CDR3 runs 15 residues. Germline loops: CDR1 SGHTA, CDR2 FQGTGA.